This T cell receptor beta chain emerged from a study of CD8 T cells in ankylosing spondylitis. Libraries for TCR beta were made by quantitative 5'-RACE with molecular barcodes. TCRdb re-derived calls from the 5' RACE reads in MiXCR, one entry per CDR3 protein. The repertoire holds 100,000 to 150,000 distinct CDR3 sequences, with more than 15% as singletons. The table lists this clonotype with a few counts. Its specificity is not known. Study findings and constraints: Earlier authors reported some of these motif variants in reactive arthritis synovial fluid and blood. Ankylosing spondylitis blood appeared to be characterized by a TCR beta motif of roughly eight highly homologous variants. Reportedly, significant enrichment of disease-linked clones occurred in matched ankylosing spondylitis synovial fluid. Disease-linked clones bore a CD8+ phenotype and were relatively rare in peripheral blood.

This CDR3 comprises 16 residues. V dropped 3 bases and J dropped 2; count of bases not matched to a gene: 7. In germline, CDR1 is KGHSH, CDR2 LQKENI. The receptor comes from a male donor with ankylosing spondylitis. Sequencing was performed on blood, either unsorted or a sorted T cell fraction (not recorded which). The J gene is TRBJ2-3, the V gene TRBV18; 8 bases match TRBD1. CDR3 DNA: TGTGCCAGCTCACCTCTGACGGGACAGGACACAGATACGCAGTATTTT. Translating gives CASSPLTGQDTDTQYF.